This TCR beta chain was observed in a study of blood T cells in healthy people across ages. A minimum of 5 micrograms of total RNA was extracted per sample. Study-wide results and limits: In older individuals, TCR beta diversity per million T cells was lower, falling roughly linearly with age.

Regarding this clonotype: Its antigen is undetermined.

The CDR3 runs to 14 residues. CDR1 SNHLY and CDR2 FYNNEI come from the germline V gene. With a J-beta primer mix and a sample-barcoded 5' primer, a second PCR ran roughly 6 to 11 cycles. Every sample gave at least 3 million paired-end reads containing CDR3. TCRdb reanalysed the 5' RACE reads using MiXCR and keeps one entry per CDR3 protein. The sample records 550,000 to 750,000 distinct CDR3 sequences, roughly 21% being singletons. J is TRBJ2-5 and V is TRBV2; 8 nucleotides align to TRBD1. Near its end, the DNA agrees better with TRBJ2-7, so the J call may be wrong. The sample taken for sequencing was blood. The source of this sequence is a man between 65 and 79 years old in good health. As DNA, the CDR3 is TGTGCCAGCAGTGAAAGGACAGGGTTACTCGAGCAGTACTTC. Protein product: CASSERTGLLEQYF.